Included here is one T cell receptor (beta chain) sequence, with context. As yet, its antigen is unknown. This entry comes from a study of beta chain features in type 1 diabetes. On the study more broadly: All samples combined gave about 100 million sorted cells for examination. Study observations and caveats: Naive, central memory and Treg TCRB repertoires seemed to resemble each other more closely in patients than they did in healthy donors. Researchers report that Type 1 diabetes patients had moderately but significantly shorter TCRB CDR3s across all four CD4+ subsets.

The entirety of the isolated RNA underwent reverse transcription, so expressed TCRB transcripts were sequenced. Using immunoSEQ multiplex PCR, the repertoire was profiled, and TCRdb retains in-frame clones only, with some absent. The profile shows over 600,000 clones, around an eighth of them singletons. V was pared by 5 bases and J by 9 bases, with 10 bases of the junction left unmatched. The CDR3 has 14 amino acids. Germline CDR1 and CDR2: SGHTA and FQGNSA. A heparinised blood draw that averaged roughly 100 mL was obtained once from each donor. Each of the CD4+ naive, central memory, regulatory and stem cell-like memory populations was sorted via CD45RO/CCR7/CD25/CD127/CD95/CD27.

This sequence joins TRBV7-2 and TRBJ2-3, with 8 bases lining up with TRBD1. Sequencing was performed on naive CD4+ T cells from blood. The sequence came from a man aged 30 to 39 with type 1 diabetes. The CDR3 is CASSLQDRARTQYF. The DNA of the CDR3 is TGTGCCAGCAGCCTCCAGGACAGGGCGAGGACGCAGTATTTT.